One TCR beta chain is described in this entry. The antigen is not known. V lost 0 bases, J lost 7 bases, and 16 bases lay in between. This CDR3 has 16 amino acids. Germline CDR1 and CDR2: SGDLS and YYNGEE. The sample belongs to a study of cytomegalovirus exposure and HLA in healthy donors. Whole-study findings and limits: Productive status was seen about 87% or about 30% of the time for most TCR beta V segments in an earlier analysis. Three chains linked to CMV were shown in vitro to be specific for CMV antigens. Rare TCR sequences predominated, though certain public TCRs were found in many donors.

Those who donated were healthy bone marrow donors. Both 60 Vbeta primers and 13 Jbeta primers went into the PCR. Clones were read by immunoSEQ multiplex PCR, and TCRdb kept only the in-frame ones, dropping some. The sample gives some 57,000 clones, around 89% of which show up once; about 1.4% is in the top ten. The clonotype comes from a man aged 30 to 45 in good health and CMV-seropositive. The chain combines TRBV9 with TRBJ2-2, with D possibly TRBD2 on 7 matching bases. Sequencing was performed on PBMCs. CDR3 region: CASSVGGRARGGELFF. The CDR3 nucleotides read TGTGCCAGCAGCGTAGGAGGGAGGGCCAGGGGCGGGGAGCTGTTTTTT. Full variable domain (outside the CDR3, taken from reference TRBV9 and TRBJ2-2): DSGVTQTPKHLITATGQRVTLRCSPRSGDLSVYWYQQSLDQGLQFLIQYYNGEERAKGNILERFSAQQFPDLHSELNLSSLELGDSALYFCASSVGGRARGGELFFGEGSRLTVL.